This T cell receptor (beta chain) was documented in a study of Tregs in tolerant kidney transplant recipients. This CDR3 contains 17 residues. CDR1 and CDR2 (germline): SEHNR, FQNEAQ (reference sequence). With 4 bases removed from V and 4 bases from J, the gap between germline ends came to 17 bases. Clones were read by immunoSEQ multiplex PCR, and TCRdb kept only the in-frame ones, dropping some. The sample gives about 21,000 clones, over 75% of which show up once; roughly 24% is in the top ten. Recipients received nonmyeloablative bone marrow transplants from related graft donors, with transient mixed chimerism. Unstimulated Tregs (CD4+CD25+CD127-) and CD4+CD25- non-Tregs were sorted from PBMCs.

This TCR derives from a human patient who received a combined kidney and bone marrow transplant. The T cells may partly be graft donor cells. This sample comprised CD8+ T cells from blood (PBMCs), obtained 6 months after the transplant. The chain employs TRBV7-9 and TRBJ2-6, with a possible D match to TRBD1 (6 bases). The CDR3, as DNA: TGTGCCAGCAGCTCCACCTTTGGGGGCGCCGGGGCCAACGTCCTGACTTTC. Its translation is CASSSTFGGAGANVLTF.